One and the same sample provided the 3 T cell receptor beta chains below, sequenced in a study of CD8+CD57+ T cells in acquired aplastic anemia. Researchers used genomic DNA as the template to profile TCR beta VDJ and CDR3. MiXCR, applied by TCRdb to the reads, yields one record per CDR3 protein. In the table there are 100,000 to 150,000 distinct CDR3 sequences, approximately 41% of which are singletons. The sequenced sample consisted of sorted CD4+, CD8+, or CD8+CD57+ T cells (not recorded which) from PBMCs. These receptors originate from a human donor in good health, serving as a control.

As for this clonotype: A much bigger clone sits one base away, suggesting this may be a read error. The chain joins TRBV9 to TRBJ1-4, with D perhaps TRBD1 (5 bases). CDR1 and CDR2 from the germline V gene are SGDLS and YYNGEE. This CDR3 spans 14 amino acids. For the CDR3, the DNA is TGTGCCAGCAGCGGGGGGAGGGGTAATGAAAAACTGTCTTTT. It translates to CASSGGRGNEKLSF.

Regarding this clonotype: A read error may explain this, as a much larger clone is one base away. The J gene is TRBJ1-5, the V gene TRBV7-4; D possibly corresponds to TRBD1 (5 bases). Germline loops: CDR1 SGHVT, CDR2 SQSDAQ. V dropped 8 bases and J dropped 9 bases, with 14 bases sitting between them. CDR3 length: 12 amino acids. Here the CDR3 DNA reads TGTGCCAGCGGCCAATGGGGGGGGCCCCAGCATTTT. Translating gives CASGQWGGPQHF.

V usage is TRBV10-3 and J usage is TRBJ1-2; TRBD1 is a possible D gene (5 bases). Per the germline V gene, CDR1 is ENHRY and CDR2 is SYGVKD. The CDR3 loop spans 15 amino acids. Trimming stripped 3 bases from V and 3 bases from J, with 14 bases between. The CDR3 nucleotides are TGTGCCATCAGTGATAGGGGACGGCTCTACTATGGCTACACCTTC. Translation: CAISDRGRLYYGYTF.